Listed here are 3 T cell receptor beta chains from one sample, sequenced in a study of identical twins (dated by TCRdb to the mid-2010s). Library prep was done by 5' RACE. The instrument was an Illumina HiSeq 2000. TCRdb itself trimmed the public reads at Q25 with fastp, ran MiXCR and retained productive beta chains. Entries are consolidated by CDR3 protein sequence, retaining the most common genes and DNA. The sample table records 310,000 or so distinct CDR3 sequences; roughly 10% of these occur just once. The top ten clonotypes cover about 7.1% of the sample. The sample also formed part of further work on yellow fever vaccine responses in identical twins.

Sequencing was performed on CD8+ T cells sorted from blood. Receptors were obtained from a woman younger than 30 in good health.

The rearrangement joins TRBV5-1 to TRBJ2-3, with D possibly being TRBD2 (5 bases). V was trimmed by 2 bases and J by 2 bases, leaving 12 bases between them. CDR3 length: 15 amino acids. Per germline, CDR1 SGHRS and CDR2 YFSETQ. This chain's CDR3 is CASSFRGSSTDTQYF. The CDR3, as DNA: TGCGCCAGCAGCTTCCGAGGGTCATCCACAGATACGCAGTATTTT. The entire variable domain, with the rest obtained from reference TRBV5-1 and TRBJ2-3, is as follows: KAGVTQTPRYLIKTRGQQVTLSCSPISGHRSVSWYQQTPGQGLQFLFEYFSETQRNKGNFPGRFSGRQFSNSRSEMNVSTLELGDSALYLCASSFRGSSTDTQYFGPGTRLTVL.

This clonotype was detected a few times. One end of the junction varies from germline; a read error may be responsible. The chain recombines TRBV7-3 with TRBJ1-1; D is unclear. This CDR3 comprises 13 residues. Germline loops: CDR1 SGHTA, CDR2 FQGTGA. Here the CDR3 DNA reads TGTGCCAGCAGTTTAAAGGTCCGGGATGAAGCTTTCTTT. Translated, it gives CASSLKVRDEAFF.

This clonotype occurred many times. One junction end disagrees with the germline gene, perhaps due to a read error. V gene TRBV5-1 combines with J gene TRBJ2-7; D is uncertain. Germline V gene data show CDR1 as SGHRS and CDR2 as YFSETQ. The CDR3 is 13 amino acids. The CDR3 region has the DNA TGTGCCAGCAGCTTAGATTACTCCTACGAGCAGTACTTC. Its protein product is CASSLDYSYEQYF.